The 5 T cell receptor beta chains presented below share a single source sample, sequenced in a study of vaccination and CD4 T cells after COVID-19. At the Johns Hopkins FTIC core, DNA taken from cultured CD4+ T cells was sequenced by way of the Oncomine TCR Beta short-read assay. MiXCR, run by TCRdb on the PCR reads, gives a single entry per CDR3 protein. The data contain roughly 15,000 distinct CDR3 sequences, about 28% of them singletons. These TCRs' antigens remain unknown. Indicated treatment: approximately nine-day PBMC culture with coronavirus spike peptide pools or control peptides (ViraFEST assay). The sample comprised cultured CD4+ T cells from blood. These receptors came from a human donor with COVID-19.

There are a few counts of this clonotype. The rearrangement uses TRBV7-8 and TRBJ2-2; D is undetermined. This CDR3 is built from 14 residues. The V gene's germline CDR1 is SGHVS and CDR2 FQNEAQ. Trimming cost V 3 bases and J 5 bases, with 10 bases left between them. The chain's CDR3 is CASSLWSGTGELFF. The CDR3 coding sequence is TGTGCCAGCAGCTTGTGGTCTGGGACCGGGGAGCTGTTTTTT.

V usage is TRBV6-4 and J usage is TRBJ2-4; D is possibly TRBD1 or TRBD2 (5 bases each). The length of the CDR3 is 12 residues. V lost 3 bases and J 5 bases, leaving 5 bases between the germline ends. Germline-derived CDR1 and CDR2 are MRHNA and SNTAGT. CDR3 protein: CASSEGENIQYF. CDR3 in DNA: TGTGCCAGCAGTGAGGGGGAAAACATTCAGTACTTC.

This clonotype was detected only a few times. Its ends do not fully match the called genes, so a read error is possible. The gene calls are TRBV6-1 and TRBJ1-6; no firm D call. This CDR3 has 14 residues. Germline loops: CDR1 MNHNS, CDR2 SASEGT. The CDR3 nucleotides read TGTGCCAGCAGGGAAGTCTCGGATAATTCACCCCTCCACTTT. Its translation: CASREVSDNSPLHF.

This chain joins TRBV6-2 or TRBV6-3 and TRBJ1-6; D call uncertain. The CDR3 has 13 amino acids. Germline loops: CDR1 MNHEY, CDR2 SVGEGT. Trimming removed 2 bases from V and 10 bases from J, with 9 bases in between. CDR3 in DNA: TGTGCCAGCAGTTACGGGGTAGAGTCACCCCTCCACTTT. Amino acid sequence: CASSYGVESPLHF.

This clonotype was seen only a few times. This chain joins TRBV12-3 or TRBV12-4 and TRBJ1-5, with no clear D. Trimming took off 1 base at V and 0 bases at J, with 7 bases between the two ends. The length of the CDR3 is 15 residues. The CDR3 DNA follows: TGTGCCAGCAGTTTAGGACGGAATAGCAATCAGCCCCAGCATTTT. It encodes CASSLGRNSNQPQHF.